This entry describes one T cell receptor (beta chain). How the authors handled the data: Estimation of nucleated cell counts was performed using reference gene primer amplification. Profiling relied on immunoSEQ multiplex PCR, and the TCRdb table lists in-frame clones only, not all of them. V, J and clone size derive from that table, while D and trimming were established from the DNA sequence. The table has tens of thousands of clones, roughly 90% seen once. This sample is part of a study of blood T cell repertoires in COVID-19. Study-level information: Whether acute or convalescent, the COVID-19 samples came from the United States, Italy and Spain.

This receptor was taken from a man in his forties or fifties with acute or convalescent COVID-19. Sequencing input: peripheral blood.

The CDR3 here is CASSLLTANEKLFF. The CDR3 nucleotides are TGTGCCAGCAGCTTGTTAACAGCTAATGAAAAACTGTTTTTT. The chain recombines TRBV5-8 with TRBJ1-4, with D unclear. Germline V gives CDR1 SGHTS, CDR2 YDEGEE. V lost 1 base, J lost 3 bases, and 7 bases lay in between. The CDR3 sequence is 14 residues long.